This T cell receptor (beta chain) was obtained from a study of monozygotic twins with inflammatory bowel disease. For this clonotype: Its antigen is unidentified.

Via template switching, UMIs carrying a 6-nucleotide sample barcode were introduced. TCRdb reprocessed the 5' RACE reads, keeping one entry per CDR3 protein, no DNA. The repertoire table contains about 420,000 distinct CDR3 sequences. The CDR3 is 14 residues long. Germline-derived CDR1 and CDR2 are SGHDN and FVKESK. Study-wide results and caveats: Perhaps reflecting limited power, concordant and discordant twins did not differ in repertoire similarity. IBD patients displayed reduced TCRbeta diversity (inverse Simpson) when set against healthy co-twins. Heterogeneous immunosuppressive treatment regimens may have introduced variability into patient repertoires.

The sequenced sample consisted of blood. This rearrangement joins TRBV14 to TRBJ2-7. The sequence derives from a human donor with ulcerative colitis or Crohn's disease, or a healthy co-twin of an affected twin (not recorded which). CDR3 loop: CASSQAGLGYEQYF.